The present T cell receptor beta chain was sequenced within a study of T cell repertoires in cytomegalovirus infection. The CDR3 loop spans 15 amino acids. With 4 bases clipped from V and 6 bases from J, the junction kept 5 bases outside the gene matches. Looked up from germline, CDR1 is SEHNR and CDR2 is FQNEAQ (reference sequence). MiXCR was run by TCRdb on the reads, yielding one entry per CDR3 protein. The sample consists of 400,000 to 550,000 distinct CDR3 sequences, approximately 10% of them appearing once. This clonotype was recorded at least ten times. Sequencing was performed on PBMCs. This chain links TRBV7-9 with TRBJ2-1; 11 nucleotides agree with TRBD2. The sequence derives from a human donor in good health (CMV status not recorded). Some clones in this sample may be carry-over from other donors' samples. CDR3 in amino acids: CASSSTSGSGNEQFF. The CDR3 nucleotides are TGTGCCAGCAGCTCCACTAGCGGGAGCGGCAATGAGCAGTTCTTC.